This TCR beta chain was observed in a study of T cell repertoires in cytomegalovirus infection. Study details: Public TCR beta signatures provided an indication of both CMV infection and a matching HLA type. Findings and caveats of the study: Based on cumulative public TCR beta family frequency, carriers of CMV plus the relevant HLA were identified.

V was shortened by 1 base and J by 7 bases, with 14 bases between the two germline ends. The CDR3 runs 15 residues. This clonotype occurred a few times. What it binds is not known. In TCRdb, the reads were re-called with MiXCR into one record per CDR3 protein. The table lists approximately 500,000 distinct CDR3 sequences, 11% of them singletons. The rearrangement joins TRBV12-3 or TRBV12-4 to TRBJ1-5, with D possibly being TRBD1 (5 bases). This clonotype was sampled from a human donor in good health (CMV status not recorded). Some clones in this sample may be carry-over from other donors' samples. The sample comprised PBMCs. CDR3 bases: TGTGCCAGCAGTTTAGATCAGACAGATCTACAGCCCCAGCATTTT. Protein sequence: CASSLDQTDLQPQHF.